Listed below are T cell receptor beta chains from one sample, sequenced in a study of T cells after yellow fever vaccination. Each CDR3 protein is one row after TCRdb ran MiXCR on the 5' RACE reads. The sample yields around 350,000 distinct CDR3 sequences, roughly 10% seen once. Sequenced material: PBMCs, taken on the day of the first yellow fever vaccination. The receptors come from a man aged 18 to 29 who received the YFV17D yellow fever vaccine. Each CDR3 is given with its conserved first and last residue. D genes are given only for firm matches. For some rows the clone size is stated as once, few or many, or as a class when expanded; others skip it.

14 | TRBJ1-2 | TRBV18 | . | . | CASSPNQPGYGYTF | TGTGCCAGCTCACCCAACCAACCGGGATATGGCTACACCTTC
14 | TRBJ1-1 | TRBV27 | . | many | CASRRLEGNTEAFF | TGTGCCAGCAGAAGGCTCGAGGGGAACACTGAAGCTTTCTTT
16 | TRBJ2-3 | TRBV4-1 | TRBD2 | few | CASSQDEAGGTDTQYF | TGCGCCAGCAGCCAAGATGAGGCGGGGGGTACAGATACGCAGTATTTT
14 | TRBJ2-1 | TRBV15 | . | . | CATSIQSSYNEQFF | TGTGCCACCAGCATTCAGAGCTCCTACAATGAGCAGTTCTTC
15 | TRBJ2-7 | TRBV18 | . | . | CASSPPSRGADEQYF | TGTGCCAGCTCACCCCCCTCAAGGGGTGCGGACGAGCAGTACTTC
16 | TRBJ2-3 | TRBV4-2 | . | many | CASSQNTRPLADTQYF | TGTGCCAGCAGCCAGAATACTAGGCCATTGGCAGATACGCAGTATTTT
15 | TRBJ2-1 | TRBV12-3/TRBV12-4 | TRBD2 | few | CASSLRTSGANEQFF | TGTGCCAGCAGTCTCCGGACTAGCGGGGCCAATGAGCAGTTCTTC
14 | TRBJ2-7 | TRBV5-1 | TRBD1 | . | CASSVGDSSYEQYF | TGCGCCAGCAGCGTGGGGGACAGCTCCTACGAGCAGTACTTC
15 | TRBJ2-3 | TRBV19 | . | few | CASRDRGPRTDTQYF | TGTGCCAGTAGAGATCGGGGGCCTCGCACAGATACGCAGTATTTT
14 | TRBJ2-1 | TRBV12-3/TRBV12-4 | . | many | CASSPSEGRYEQFF | TGTGCCAGCAGTCCCTCGGAGGGGCGGTATGAGCAGTTCTTC
15 | TRBJ2-5 | TRBV7-9 | TRBD2 | . | CASSMAGTNQETQYF | TGTGCCAGCAGCATGGCCGGGACTAACCAAGAGACCCAGTACTTC
14 | TRBJ2-3 | TRBV30 | . | . | CAWSSGGGGDTQYF | TGTGCCTGGAGTTCAGGGGGGGGTGGAGATACGCAGTATTTT
15 | TRBJ1-1 | TRBV18 | . | . | CASSPVSDMNTEAFF | TGTGCCAGCTCACCGGTTTCGGATATGAACACTGAAGCTTTCTTT
14 | TRBJ1-5 | TRBV27 | TRBD1 | . | CASPRGRGQQPQHF | TGTGCCAGCCCGAGGGGGAGGGGGCAACAGCCCCAGCATTTT
14 | TRBJ1-1 | TRBV4-1 | . | . | CASSQTFGNTEAFF | TGCGCCAGCAGCCAAACCTTTGGAAACACTGAAGCTTTCTTT
15 | TRBJ2-1 | TRBV7-2 | . | many | CASSTGGGLKDEQFF | TGTGCCAGCAGCACCGGAGGCGGGCTTAAGGATGAGCAGTTCTTC
15 | TRBJ2-5 | TRBV7-9 | TRBD2 | few | CASSWPSGGQETQYF | TGTGCCAGCAGCTGGCCTAGCGGGGGGCAAGAGACCCAGTACTTC